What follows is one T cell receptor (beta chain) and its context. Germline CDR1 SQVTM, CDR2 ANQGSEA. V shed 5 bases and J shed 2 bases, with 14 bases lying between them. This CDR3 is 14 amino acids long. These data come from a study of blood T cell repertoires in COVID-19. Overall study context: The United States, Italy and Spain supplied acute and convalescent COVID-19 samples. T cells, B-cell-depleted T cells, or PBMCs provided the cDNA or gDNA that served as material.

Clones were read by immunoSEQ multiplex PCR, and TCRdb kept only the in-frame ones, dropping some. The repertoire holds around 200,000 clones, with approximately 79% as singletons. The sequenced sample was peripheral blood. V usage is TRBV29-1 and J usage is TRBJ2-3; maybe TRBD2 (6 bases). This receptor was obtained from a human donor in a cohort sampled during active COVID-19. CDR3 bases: TGCAGCGTTTTAACGTTAGCGGCCACAGATACGCAGTATTTT. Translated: CSVLTLAATDTQYF.